The TCR beta chain described here comes from a study of blood T cell repertoires in COVID-19. Under the authors' procedure: It was from reference gene primer amplification that nucleated cell counts were estimated. The method was immunoSEQ multiplex PCR; TCRdb's version includes in-frame clones alone and lacks a portion of them. V, J and clone size were drawn from that table, and D and trimming were deduced from the DNA. The sample consists of a few hundred thousand clones, roughly four fifths of them appearing once. CDR3 length: 12 residues. Germline V gene lookup returns CDR1 MNHEY and CDR2 SVGAGI. Between the trimmed V and J ends, which lost 6 bases and 3 bases, there was a span of 8 bases. Participant-given clinical history determined each cohort assignment.

The clonotype originates from a woman aged 45-60 years who had recovered from COVID-19. The gene calls are TRBV6-5 and TRBJ1-1; no clear D. Sequencing was done on a sample of PBMCs or T cells enriched from blood (not recorded which). CDR3 coding DNA: TGTGCCAGCAGCTCGGAGGACACTGAAGCTTTCTTT. Translated, it gives CASSSEDTEAFF.